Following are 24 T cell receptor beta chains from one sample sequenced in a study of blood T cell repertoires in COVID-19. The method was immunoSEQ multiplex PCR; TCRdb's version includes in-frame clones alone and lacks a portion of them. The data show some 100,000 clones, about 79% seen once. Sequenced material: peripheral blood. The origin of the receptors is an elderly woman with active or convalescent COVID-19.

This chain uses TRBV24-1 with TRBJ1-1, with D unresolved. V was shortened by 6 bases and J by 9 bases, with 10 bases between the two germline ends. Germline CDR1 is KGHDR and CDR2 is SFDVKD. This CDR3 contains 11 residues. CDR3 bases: TGTGCCACCAGTTTCCAGTCCCAAGCTTTCTTT. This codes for CATSFQSQAFF.

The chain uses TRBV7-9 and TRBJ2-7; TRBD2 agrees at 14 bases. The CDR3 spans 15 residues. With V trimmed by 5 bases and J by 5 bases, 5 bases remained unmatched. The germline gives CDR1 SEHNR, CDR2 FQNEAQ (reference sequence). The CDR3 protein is CASSERLAGGNEQYF. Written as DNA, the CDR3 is TGTGCCAGCAGCGAACGACTAGCGGGAGGGAACGAGCAGTACTTC.

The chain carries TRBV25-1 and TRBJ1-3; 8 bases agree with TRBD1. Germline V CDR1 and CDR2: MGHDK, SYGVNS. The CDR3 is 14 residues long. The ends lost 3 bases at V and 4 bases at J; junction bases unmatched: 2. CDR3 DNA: TGTGCCAGCAGTGACAGGGGGCTCGGAAACACCATATATTTT. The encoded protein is CASSDRGLGNTIYF.

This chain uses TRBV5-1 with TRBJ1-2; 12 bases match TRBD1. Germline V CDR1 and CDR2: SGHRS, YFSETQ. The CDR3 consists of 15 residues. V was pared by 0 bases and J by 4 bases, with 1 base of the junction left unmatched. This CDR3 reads CASSLVGQGAYGYTF. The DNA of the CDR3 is TGCGCCAGCAGCTTGGTGGGACAGGGGGCCTATGGCTACACCTTC.

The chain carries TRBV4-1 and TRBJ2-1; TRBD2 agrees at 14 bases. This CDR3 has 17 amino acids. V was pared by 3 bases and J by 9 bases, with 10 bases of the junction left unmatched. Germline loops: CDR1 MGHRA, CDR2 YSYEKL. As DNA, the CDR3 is TGCGCCAGCAGCCAGAGAACCGGGACTAGCGGGAGAGGTGAGCAGTTCTTC. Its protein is CASSQRTGTSGRGEQFF.

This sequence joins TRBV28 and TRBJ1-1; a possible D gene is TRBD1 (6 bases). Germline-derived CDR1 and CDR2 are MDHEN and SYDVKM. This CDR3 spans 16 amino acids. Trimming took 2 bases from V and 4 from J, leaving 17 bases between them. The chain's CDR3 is CASSLHRQGFGTEAFF. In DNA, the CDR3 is TGTGCCAGCAGTTTACACCGGCAGGGGTTTGGCACTGAAGCTTTCTTT.

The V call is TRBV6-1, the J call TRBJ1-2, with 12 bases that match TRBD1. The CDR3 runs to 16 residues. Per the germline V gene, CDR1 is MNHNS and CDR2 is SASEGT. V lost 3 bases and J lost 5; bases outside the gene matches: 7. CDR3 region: CASSDAGTGGLYGYTF. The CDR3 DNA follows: TGTGCCAGCAGTGATGCCGGGACAGGGGGCCTATATGGCTACACCTTC.

CDR3 loop: CASSLSRLAGDDEQFF. The DNA of the CDR3 is TGTGCCAGCAGCTTAAGCCGCCTAGCGGGAGACGATGAGCAGTTCTTC. The J gene is TRBJ2-1, the V gene TRBV7-3; TRBD2 matches 10 bases. V lost 1 base, J lost 8 bases, and 8 bases stayed unmatched. The length of the CDR3 is 16 residues. The germline CDR1 and CDR2 sequences are SGHTA and FQGTGA.

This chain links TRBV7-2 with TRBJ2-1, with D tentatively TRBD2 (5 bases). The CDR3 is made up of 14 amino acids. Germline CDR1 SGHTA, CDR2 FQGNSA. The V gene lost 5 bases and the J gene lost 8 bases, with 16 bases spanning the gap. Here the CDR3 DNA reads TGTGCCAGCAGCCTCAGAGGGATGATATATGAGCAGTTCTTC. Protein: CASSLRGMIYEQFF.

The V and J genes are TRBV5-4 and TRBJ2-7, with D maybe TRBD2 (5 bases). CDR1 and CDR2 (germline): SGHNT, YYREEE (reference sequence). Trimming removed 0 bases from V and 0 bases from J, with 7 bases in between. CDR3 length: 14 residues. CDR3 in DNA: TGTGCCAGCAGCTTGGGTGGGAGCTCCTACGAGCAGTACTTC. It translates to CASSLGGSSYEQYF.

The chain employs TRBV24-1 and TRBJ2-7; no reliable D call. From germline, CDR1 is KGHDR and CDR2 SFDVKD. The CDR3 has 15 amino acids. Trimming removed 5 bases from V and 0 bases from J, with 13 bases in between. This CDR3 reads CATSGGRLSSYEQYF. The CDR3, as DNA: TGTGCCACCAGTGGTGGCAGACTGAGCTCCTACGAGCAGTACTTC.

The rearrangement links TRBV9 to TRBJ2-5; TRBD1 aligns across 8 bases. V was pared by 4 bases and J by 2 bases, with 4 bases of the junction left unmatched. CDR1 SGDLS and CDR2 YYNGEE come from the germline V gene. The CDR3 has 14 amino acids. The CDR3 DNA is TGTGCCAGCAGCCCGGGACAGGCTCAAGAGACCCAGTACTTC. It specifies CASSPGQAQETQYF.

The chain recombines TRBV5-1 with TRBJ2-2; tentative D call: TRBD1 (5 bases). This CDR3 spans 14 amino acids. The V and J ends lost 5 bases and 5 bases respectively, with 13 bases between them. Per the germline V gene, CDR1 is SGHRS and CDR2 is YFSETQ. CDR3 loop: CASSEIAGTGELFF. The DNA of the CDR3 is TGCGCCAGCAGTGAAATAGCAGGGACCGGGGAGCTGTTTTTT. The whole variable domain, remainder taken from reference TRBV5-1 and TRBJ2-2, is KAGVTQTPRYLIKTRGQQVTLSCSPISGHRSVSWYQQTPGQGLQFLFEYFSETQRNKGNFPGRFSGRQFSNSRSEMNVSTLELGDSALYLCASSEIAGTGELFFGEGSRLTVL.

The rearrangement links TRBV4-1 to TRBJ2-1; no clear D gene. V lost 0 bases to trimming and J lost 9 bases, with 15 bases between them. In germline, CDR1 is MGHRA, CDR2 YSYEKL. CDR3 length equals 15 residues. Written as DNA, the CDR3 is TGCGCCAGCAGCCAAGATGTCGTCCTATTTAGTGAGCAGTTCTTC. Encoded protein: CASSQDVVLFSEQFF.

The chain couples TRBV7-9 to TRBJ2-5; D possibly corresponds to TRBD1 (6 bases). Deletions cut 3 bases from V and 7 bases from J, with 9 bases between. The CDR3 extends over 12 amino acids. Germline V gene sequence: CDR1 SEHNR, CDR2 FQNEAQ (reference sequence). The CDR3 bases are TGTGCCAGCAGCTTGGGACACCCGACCCAGTACTTC. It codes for CASSLGHPTQYF.

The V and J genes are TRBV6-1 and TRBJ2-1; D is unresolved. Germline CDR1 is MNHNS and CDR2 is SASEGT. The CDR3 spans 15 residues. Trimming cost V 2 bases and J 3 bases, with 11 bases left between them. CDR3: CASSELRTRYNEQFF. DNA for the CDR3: TGTGCCAGCAGTGAACTCCGAACGCGCTACAATGAGCAGTTCTTC.

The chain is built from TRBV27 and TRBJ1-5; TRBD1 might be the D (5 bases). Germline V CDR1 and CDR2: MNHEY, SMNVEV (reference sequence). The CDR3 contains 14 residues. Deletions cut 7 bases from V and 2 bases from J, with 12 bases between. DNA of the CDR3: TGTGCCAGCACCAACCGGGGGGGCAATCAGCCCCAGCATTTT. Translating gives CASTNRGGNQPQHF.

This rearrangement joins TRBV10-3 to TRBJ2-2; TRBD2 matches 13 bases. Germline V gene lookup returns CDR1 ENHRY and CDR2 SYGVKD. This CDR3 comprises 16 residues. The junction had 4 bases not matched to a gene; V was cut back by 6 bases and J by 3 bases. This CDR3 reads CAIRGLAGSDTGELFF. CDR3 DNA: TGTGCCATCAGGGGACTAGCGGGGAGCGACACCGGGGAGCTGTTTTTT.

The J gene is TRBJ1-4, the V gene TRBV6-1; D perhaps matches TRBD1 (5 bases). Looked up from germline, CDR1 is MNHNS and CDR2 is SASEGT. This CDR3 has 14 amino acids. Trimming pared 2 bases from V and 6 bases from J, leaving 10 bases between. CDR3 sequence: CASSEQGLYEKLFF. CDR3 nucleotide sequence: TGTGCCAGCAGTGAACAGGGTTTGTATGAAAAACTGTTTTTT.

In DNA, the CDR3 is TGTGCCAGCACGGGAAGGGACACGCATAATTCACCCCTCCACTTT. Amino acid sequence: CASTGRDTHNSPLHF. The chain couples TRBV2 to TRBJ1-6; perhaps TRBD1 as D (6 bases). Trimming shortened V by 7 bases and J by 5 bases, and 15 bases separated the two germline ends. There are 15 residues in the CDR3. Germline V gene lookup returns CDR1 SNHLY and CDR2 FYNNEI.

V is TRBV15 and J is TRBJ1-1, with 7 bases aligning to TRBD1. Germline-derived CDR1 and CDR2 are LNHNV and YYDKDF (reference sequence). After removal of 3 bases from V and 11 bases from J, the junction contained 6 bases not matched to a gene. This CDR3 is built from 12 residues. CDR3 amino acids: CATSRTGWDAFF. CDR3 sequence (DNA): TGTGCCACCAGCAGGACAGGGTGGGACGCTTTCTTT.

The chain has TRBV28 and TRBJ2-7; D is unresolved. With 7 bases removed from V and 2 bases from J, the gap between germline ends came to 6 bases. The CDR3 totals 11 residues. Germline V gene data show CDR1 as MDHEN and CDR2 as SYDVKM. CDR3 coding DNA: TGTGCCAGCACCCGCGCCTACGAGCAGTACTTC. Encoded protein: CASTRAYEQYF.

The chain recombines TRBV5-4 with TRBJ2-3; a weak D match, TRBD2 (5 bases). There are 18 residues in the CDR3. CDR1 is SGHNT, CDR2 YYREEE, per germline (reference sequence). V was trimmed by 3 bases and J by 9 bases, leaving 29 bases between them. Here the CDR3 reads CASSSSLLRRAETKTQYF. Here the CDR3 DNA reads TGTGCCAGCAGCTCATCCCTTCTTCGGCGGGCAGAAACCAAAACGCAGTATTTT. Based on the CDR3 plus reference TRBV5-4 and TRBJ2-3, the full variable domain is ETGVTQSPTHLIKTRGQQVTLRCSSQSGHNTVSWYQQALGQGPQFIFQYYREEENGRGNFPPRFSGLQFPNYSSELNVNALELDDSALYLCASSSSLLRRAETKTQYFGPGTRLTVL.

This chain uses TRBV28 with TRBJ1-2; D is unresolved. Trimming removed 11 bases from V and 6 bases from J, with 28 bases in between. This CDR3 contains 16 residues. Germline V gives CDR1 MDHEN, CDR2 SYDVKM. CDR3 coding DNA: TGTGCCCACGCCGCCCTCACCCTGACTGAGGCAAATGGCTACACCTTC. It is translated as CAHAALTLTEANGYTF.